Sequencing of this T cell receptor beta chain was carried out in a study of blood T cell repertoires in COVID-19. Overall study: T cells, B-cell-depleted T cells, or PBMCs supplied cDNA or gDNA.

V lost 0 bases to trimming and J lost 3 bases; unmatched junction nucleotides: 5. Germline lookup yields CDR1 ENHRY and CDR2 SYGVKD. The CDR3 has 16 amino acids. Participants came from fewer than 25 US areas, aged roughly 18 to 95 years. Repertoires were generated with immunoSEQ multiplex PCR, while TCRdb's copy carries only in-frame clones and drops some. This sample has some 330,000 clones; 80% to 90% occur once, and the top ten carry over 4.5%. The chain carries TRBV10-3 and TRBJ2-7; 10 bases fit TRBD1. This receptor was identified in a man younger than 45 who had recovered from COVID-19. Source material: PBMCs or T cells enriched from blood (not recorded which). CDR3 sequence reads: CAISESRDRGGYEQYF. The CDR3 coding sequence is TGTGCCATCAGTGAGTCACGGGACAGGGGAGGCTACGAGCAGTACTTC.